The 15 T cell receptor beta chains below all came from one sample that was sequenced in a study of metastatic and nonmetastatic thyroid tumors. MiXCR was used by TCRdb to re-call the PCR reads. Of 25,000 to 30,000 clones in the sample, roughly 3.7% are singletons; the top ten hold more than 3%. All patients were untreated before thyroid surgery. Material: blood. These receptors were collected from a male donor with papillary thyroid cancer or a benign thyroid nodule (not recorded which). Some clones in this sample may be carry-over from other donors' samples.

By sample fraction, this clone is medium-sized. The chain carries TRBV24-1 and TRBJ2-5, with TRBD1 identical over 7 bases. The CDR3 runs 14 residues. The germline V gene has CDR1 KGHDR and CDR2 SFDVKD. Trimming cost V 3 bases and J 4 bases; bases outside gene matches: 4. CDR3 protein: CATSDLNRGETQYF. The CDR3 DNA reads TGTGCCACCAGTGATCTGAACAGGGGAGAGACCCAGTACTTC.

This clone was observed many times. This chain links TRBV2 with TRBJ2-1; maybe TRBD2 (5 bases). There are 14 residues in the CDR3. Germline V gene lookup returns CDR1 SNHLY and CDR2 FYNNEI. The V end lost 7 bases, the J end lost 4 bases, and 14 bases lay between the germline ends. The CDR3 region has the DNA TGTGCCAGCACTCCCCTAGCCGCGTACAATGAGCAGTTCTTC. Translating gives CASTPLAAYNEQFF.

The chain recombines TRBV6-4 with TRBJ1-1; 10 bases are a match to TRBD1. V lost 4 bases and J lost 5; bases outside the gene matches: 10. CDR1 is MRHNA, CDR2 SNTAGT, per germline. The CDR3 contains 16 residues. The CDR3 coding sequence is TGTGCCAGCAGTGCGTCTCCCGGGACAGGGGATACTGAAGCTTTCTTT. Protein sequence: CASSASPGTGDTEAFF.

This clone has just a few counts. The gene calls are TRBV12-3 or TRBV12-4 and TRBJ1-6; 7 nucleotides line up with TRBD1. This CDR3 region has 14 residues. V was pared by 3 bases and J by 9 bases, with 5 bases of the junction left unmatched. In DNA form, the CDR3 reads TGTGCCAGCAGTTTCGGACAGGCGGCTTCACCCCTCCACTTT. This gives the protein CASSFGQAASPLHF.

In this sample, this clone turned up a few times. CDR3 nucleotides: TGCAGTGCTAGAGATGTCGGACAGGGAGGCTACACCTTC. It yields the protein CSARDVGQGGYTF. The chain couples TRBV20-1 to TRBJ1-2; 8 nucleotides align to TRBD1. The CDR3 loop spans 13 amino acids. The ends lost 0 bases at V and 8 bases at J; junction bases unmatched: 5. Germline assignment: CDR1 DFQATT and CDR2 SNEGSKA (reference sequence).

The V gene is TRBV12-3 or TRBV12-4, the J gene TRBJ1-2; no definite D call. The CDR3 runs 13 residues. The germline V and J ends were trimmed by 5 bases and 7 bases, with 14 bases remaining between them. CDR3 protein: CASSRSGVGGYTF. The CDR3 DNA reads TGTGCCAGCAGTCGAAGCGGGGTTGGTGGCTACACCTTC.

This clone was seen only a few times. A much larger clone differs by one base, so this may be a read error. The chain couples TRBV30 to TRBJ2-2; D perhaps matches TRBD2 (5 bases). Per germline, CDR1 GTSNPN and CDR2 SVGIG (reference sequence). This CDR3 comprises 15 residues. The CDR3 here is CAWSVPGWSTGELLF. CDR3 sequence (DNA): TGTGCCTGGAGTGTACCCGGGTGGAGCACCGGGGAGCTGCTTTTT.

The genes are TRBV20-1 and TRBJ2-7, with TRBD1 matching over 8 bases. The CDR3 spans 13 residues. The V gene end was trimmed by 0 bases and the J gene end by 6 bases; junction bases not matched to a gene: 4. CDR1 is DFQATT and CDR2 is SNEGSKA in the germline V gene (reference sequence). CDR3 in DNA: TGCAGTGCTAGAGATCGGACAGGGTTCGAGCAGTACTTC. It codes for CSARDRTGFEQYF.

Points on this clone: One end of the junction is discordant with germline, which a read error may explain. The genes are TRBV20-1 and TRBJ2-7; D unresolved. The CDR3 consists of 13 residues. Germline V gene data show CDR1 as DFQATT and CDR2 as SNEGSKA (reference sequence). In nucleotides, the CDR3 is TGCAGTGCGGTAGTCCCAATTACCTACAAGCAGTACTTC. Its translation: CSAVVPITYKQYF.

This clone came up a few times. The rearrangement uses TRBV12-3 or TRBV12-4 and TRBJ2-1; no clear D gene. The CDR3 is 13 residues long. V was trimmed by 3 bases and J by 4 bases, leaving 7 bases between them. The CDR3 nucleotides read TGTGCCAGCAGTTTGGGTATTTACAATGAGCAGTTCTTC. It translates to CASSLGIYNEQFF.

This clone ranks as medium-sized. The chain employs TRBV15 and TRBJ2-6; D remains ambiguous. Trimming left V 0 bases short and J 4 bases short, with 7 bases between. The CDR3 has 15 amino acids. CDR1 LNHNV and CDR2 YYDKDF come from the germline V gene (reference sequence). The CDR3 protein is CATSRDGDGANVLTF. In nucleotides, the CDR3 is TGTGCCACCAGCAGAGACGGTGACGGGGCCAACGTCCTGACTTTC.

The chain carries TRBV15 and TRBJ1-2; D unresolved. The CDR3 sequence is 12 residues long. V lost 4 bases and J 9 bases, leaving 12 bases between the germline ends. The germline V gene encodes CDR1 LNHNV and CDR2 YYDKDF (reference sequence). CDR3 sequence: CATSKERMSYTF. In nucleotides, the CDR3 is TGTGCCACCAGCAAAGAGCGGATGAGCTACACCTTC.

This clone was counted only a few times. V usage is TRBV28 and J usage is TRBJ1-2, with TRBD1 identical over 8 bases. This CDR3 contains 15 residues. The germline V gene encodes CDR1 MDHEN and CDR2 SYDVKM. J was trimmed by 0 bases and V by 5 bases; bases with no gene match: 5. The CDR3 is CASSASTGANYGYTF. The CDR3 DNA reads TGTGCCAGCAGTGCGTCGACAGGGGCTAACTATGGCTACACCTTC.

The V call is TRBV20-1, the J call TRBJ2-1, with TRBD2 matching over 11 bases. Germline V gives CDR1 DFQATT, CDR2 SNEGSKA (reference sequence). V gave up 4 bases and J gave up 4 bases; unmatched junction bases: 9. The CDR3 covers 16 residues. The CDR3 sequence: CSAIPTSGTSYNEQFF. CDR3 DNA: TGCAGTGCTATACCGACTAGCGGGACCTCTTACAATGAGCAGTTCTTC.

A few counts support this clone. The chain is built from TRBV11-3 and TRBJ2-7; TRBD2 is a possible D gene (5 bases). Trimming pared 5 bases from V and 4 bases from J, leaving 9 bases between. Per germline, CDR1 SGHNT and CDR2 YENEEA. The CDR3 totals 12 residues. CDR3 sequence reads: CASSNRGYEQYF. The CDR3 DNA is TGTGCCAGCAGCAATCGGGGTTACGAGCAGTACTTC.